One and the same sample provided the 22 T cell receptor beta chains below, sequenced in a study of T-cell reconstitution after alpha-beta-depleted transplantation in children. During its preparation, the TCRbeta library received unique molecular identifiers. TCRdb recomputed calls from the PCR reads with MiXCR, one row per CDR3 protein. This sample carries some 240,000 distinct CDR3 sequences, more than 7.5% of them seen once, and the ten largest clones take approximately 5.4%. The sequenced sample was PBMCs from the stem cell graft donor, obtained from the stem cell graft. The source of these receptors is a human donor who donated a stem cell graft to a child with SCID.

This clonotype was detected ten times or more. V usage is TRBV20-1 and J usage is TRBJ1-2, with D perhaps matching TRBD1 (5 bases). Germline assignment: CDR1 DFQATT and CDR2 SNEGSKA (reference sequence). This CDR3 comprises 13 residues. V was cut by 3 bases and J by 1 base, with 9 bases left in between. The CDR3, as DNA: TGCAGTGCTAGTGGGGGGGATAACTATGGCTACACCTTC. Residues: CSASGGDNYGYTF.

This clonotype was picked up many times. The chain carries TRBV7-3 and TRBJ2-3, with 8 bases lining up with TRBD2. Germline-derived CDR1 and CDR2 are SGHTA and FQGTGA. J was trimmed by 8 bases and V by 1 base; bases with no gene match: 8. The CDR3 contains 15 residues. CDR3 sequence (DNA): TGTGCCAGCAGCTTAAATTCGGGGGGGGCCGGTACGCAGTATTTT. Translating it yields CASSLNSGGAGTQYF.

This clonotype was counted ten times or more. CDR3 DNA: TGCAGTGCTAGAGAGGACACCGGCAAAAACATTCAGTACTTC. The encoded protein is CSAREDTGKNIQYF. This chain joins TRBV20-1 and TRBJ2-4, with D possibly matching TRBD1 (5 bases). Germline values: CDR1 DFQATT, CDR2 SNEGSKA (reference sequence). This CDR3 spans 14 amino acids. V was shortened by 0 bases and J by 3 bases, with 9 bases between the two germline ends.

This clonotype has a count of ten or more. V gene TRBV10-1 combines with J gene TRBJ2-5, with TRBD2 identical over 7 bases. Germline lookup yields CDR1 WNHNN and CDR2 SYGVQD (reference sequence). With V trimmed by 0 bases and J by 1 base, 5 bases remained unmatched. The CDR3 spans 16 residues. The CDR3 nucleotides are TGCGCCAGCAGTGAGTCCCCGACTAGCCTCCAAGAGACCCAGTACTTC. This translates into CASSESPTSLQETQYF.

The CDR3 here is CASSPSGWNEQFF. The CDR3 bases are TGTGCCAGCTCACCATCAGGGTGGAATGAGCAGTTCTTC. The chain carries TRBV18 and TRBJ2-1; perhaps TRBD1 as D (5 bases). The CDR3 consists of 13 residues. Germline V CDR1 and CDR2: KGHSH, LQKENI. V was clipped by 2 bases and J by 7 bases, with 9 bases between them.

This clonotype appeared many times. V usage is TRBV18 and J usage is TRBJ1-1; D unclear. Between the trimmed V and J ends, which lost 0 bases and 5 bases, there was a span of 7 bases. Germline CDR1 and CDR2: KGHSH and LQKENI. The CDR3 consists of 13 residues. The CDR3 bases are TGTGCCAGCTCACCACCTTTCCGAACTGAAGCTTTCTTT. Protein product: CASSPPFRTEAFF.

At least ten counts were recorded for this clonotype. The CDR3: CSARVGTGGPEAFF. The CDR3 region has the DNA TGCAGTGCTAGAGTAGGGACAGGGGGGCCTGAAGCTTTCTTT. The chain carries TRBV20-1 and TRBJ1-1, with 11 bases aligning to TRBD1. From germline, CDR1 is DFQATT and CDR2 SNEGSKA (reference sequence). The CDR3 runs to 14 residues. V shed 1 base and J 6 bases; nucleotides not matched to a gene: 4.

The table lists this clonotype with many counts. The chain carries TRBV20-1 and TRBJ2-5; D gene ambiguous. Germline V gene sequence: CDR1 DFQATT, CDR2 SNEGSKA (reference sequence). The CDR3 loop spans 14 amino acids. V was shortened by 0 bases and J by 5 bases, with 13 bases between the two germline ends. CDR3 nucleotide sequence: TGCAGTGCTAGAGATGCTGCCCGTCCCGAGACCCAGTACTTC. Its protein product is CSARDAARPETQYF.

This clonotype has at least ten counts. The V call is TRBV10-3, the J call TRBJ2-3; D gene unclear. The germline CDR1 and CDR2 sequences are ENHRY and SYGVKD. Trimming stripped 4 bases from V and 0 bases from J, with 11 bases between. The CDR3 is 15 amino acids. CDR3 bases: TGTGCCATCAGTGGGGCAGGCAGGAGCACAGATACGCAGTATTTT. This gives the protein CAISGAGRSTDTQYF.

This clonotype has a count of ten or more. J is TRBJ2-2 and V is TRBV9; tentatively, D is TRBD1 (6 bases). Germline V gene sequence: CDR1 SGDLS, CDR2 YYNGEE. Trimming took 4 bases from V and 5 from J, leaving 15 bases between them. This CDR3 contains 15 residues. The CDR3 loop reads CASSPRTEGTGELFF. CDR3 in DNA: TGTGCCAGCAGCCCGCGGACAGAAGGGACCGGGGAGCTGTTTTTT.

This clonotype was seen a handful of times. CDR3 sequence reads: CASSRTGATGELFF. The CDR3 DNA is TGCGCCAGCAGCAGGACAGGGGCCACCGGGGAGCTGTTTTTT. The V gene is TRBV5-1, the J gene TRBJ2-2; the match to TRBD1 covers 9 bases. CDR1 is SGHRS, CDR2 YFSETQ, per germline. The CDR3 extends over 14 amino acids. Unmatched junction bases numbered 2, after V lost 4 bases and J lost 4 bases.

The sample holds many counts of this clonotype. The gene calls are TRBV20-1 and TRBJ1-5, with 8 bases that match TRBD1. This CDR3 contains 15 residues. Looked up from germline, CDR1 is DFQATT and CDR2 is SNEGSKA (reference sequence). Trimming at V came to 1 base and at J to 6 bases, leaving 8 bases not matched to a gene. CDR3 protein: CSARVSGGPGQPQHF. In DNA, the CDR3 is TGCAGTGCTAGAGTTTCAGGGGGCCCTGGTCAGCCCCAGCATTTT.

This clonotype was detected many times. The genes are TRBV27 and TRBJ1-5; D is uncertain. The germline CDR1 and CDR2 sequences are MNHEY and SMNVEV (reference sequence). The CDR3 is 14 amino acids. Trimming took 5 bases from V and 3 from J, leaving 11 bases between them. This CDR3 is CASSPRVYNQPQHF. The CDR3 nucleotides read TGTGCCAGCAGTCCCCGGGTCTACAATCAGCCCCAGCATTTT.

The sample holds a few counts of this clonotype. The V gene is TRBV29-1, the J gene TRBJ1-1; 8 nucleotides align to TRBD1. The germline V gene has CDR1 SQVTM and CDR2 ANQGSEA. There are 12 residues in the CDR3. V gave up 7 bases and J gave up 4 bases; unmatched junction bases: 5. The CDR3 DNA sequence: TGCAGCGGCGACGACAGGGGCACTGAAGCTTTCTTT. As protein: CSGDDRGTEAFF.

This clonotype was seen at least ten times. As DNA, the CDR3 is TGCGCCAGCAGCTTGGGGTCAGGCTACGAGCAGTACTTC. Translation: CASSLGSGYEQYF. The chain is built from TRBV5-1 and TRBJ2-7; D gene uncertain. This CDR3 contains 13 residues. Germline-derived CDR1 and CDR2 are SGHRS and YFSETQ. With 0 bases removed from V and 3 bases from J, the gap between germline ends came to 7 bases.

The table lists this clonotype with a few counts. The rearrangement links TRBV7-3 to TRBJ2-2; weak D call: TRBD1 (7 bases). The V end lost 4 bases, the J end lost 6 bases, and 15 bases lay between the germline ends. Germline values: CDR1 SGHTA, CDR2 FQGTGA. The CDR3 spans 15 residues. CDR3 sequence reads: CASSSQGGTAGELFF. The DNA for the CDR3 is TGTGCCAGCAGCTCCCAGGGGGGCACGGCCGGGGAGCTGTTTTTT.

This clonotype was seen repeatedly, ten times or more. In DNA, the CDR3 is TGCAGTGCTAGCCACAGGGGAAACTATGGCTACACCTTC. This sequence encodes CSASHRGNYGYTF. The chain uses TRBV20-1 and TRBJ1-2; 7 nucleotides align to TRBD1. The trim removed 3 bases at V and 2 bases at J, leaving 3 bases unmatched. The CDR3 consists of 13 residues. Germline CDR1 DFQATT, CDR2 SNEGSKA (reference sequence).

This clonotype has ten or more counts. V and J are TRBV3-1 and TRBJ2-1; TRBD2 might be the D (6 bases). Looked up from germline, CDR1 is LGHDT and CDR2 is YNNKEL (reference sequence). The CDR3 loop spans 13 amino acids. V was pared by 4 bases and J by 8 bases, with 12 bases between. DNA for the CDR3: TGTGCCAGCAGCCGGCGGGGCGTGTATGAGCAGTTCTTC. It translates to CASSRRGVYEQFF.

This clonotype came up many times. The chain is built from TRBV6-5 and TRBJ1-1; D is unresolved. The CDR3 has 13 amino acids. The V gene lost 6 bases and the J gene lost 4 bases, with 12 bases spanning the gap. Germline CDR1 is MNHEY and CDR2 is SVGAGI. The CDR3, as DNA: TGTGCCAGCAGACGGGGTGGGAGCACTGAAGCTTTCTTT. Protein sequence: CASRRGGSTEAFF.

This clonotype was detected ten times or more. CDR3 coding DNA: TGCAGTGCTAGACCAATACTAGCGGGGGCCAACAATGAGCAGTTCTTC. It yields the protein CSARPILAGANNEQFF. The V gene is TRBV20-1, the J gene TRBJ2-1; 11 nucleotides align to TRBD2. CDR3 length equals 16 residues. CDR1 is DFQATT and CDR2 is SNEGSKA in the germline V gene (reference sequence). The V and J ends lost 2 bases and 5 bases, in that order; junction bases with no gene match: 8.

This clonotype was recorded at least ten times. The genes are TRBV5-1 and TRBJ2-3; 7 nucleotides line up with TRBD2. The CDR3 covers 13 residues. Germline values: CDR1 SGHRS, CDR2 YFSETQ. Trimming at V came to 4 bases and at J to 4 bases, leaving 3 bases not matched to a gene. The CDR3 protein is CASSRAGSDTQYF. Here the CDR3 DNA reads TGCGCCAGCAGCAGAGCGGGGTCAGATACGCAGTATTTT.

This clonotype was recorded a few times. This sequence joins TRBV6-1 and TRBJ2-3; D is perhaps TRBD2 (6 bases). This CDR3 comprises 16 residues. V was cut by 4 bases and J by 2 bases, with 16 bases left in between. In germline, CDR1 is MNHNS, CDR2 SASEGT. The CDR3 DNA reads TGTGCCAGCAGTGCCATCGCGGGGAGTTCCACAGATACGCAGTATTTT. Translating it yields CASSAIAGSSTDTQYF.